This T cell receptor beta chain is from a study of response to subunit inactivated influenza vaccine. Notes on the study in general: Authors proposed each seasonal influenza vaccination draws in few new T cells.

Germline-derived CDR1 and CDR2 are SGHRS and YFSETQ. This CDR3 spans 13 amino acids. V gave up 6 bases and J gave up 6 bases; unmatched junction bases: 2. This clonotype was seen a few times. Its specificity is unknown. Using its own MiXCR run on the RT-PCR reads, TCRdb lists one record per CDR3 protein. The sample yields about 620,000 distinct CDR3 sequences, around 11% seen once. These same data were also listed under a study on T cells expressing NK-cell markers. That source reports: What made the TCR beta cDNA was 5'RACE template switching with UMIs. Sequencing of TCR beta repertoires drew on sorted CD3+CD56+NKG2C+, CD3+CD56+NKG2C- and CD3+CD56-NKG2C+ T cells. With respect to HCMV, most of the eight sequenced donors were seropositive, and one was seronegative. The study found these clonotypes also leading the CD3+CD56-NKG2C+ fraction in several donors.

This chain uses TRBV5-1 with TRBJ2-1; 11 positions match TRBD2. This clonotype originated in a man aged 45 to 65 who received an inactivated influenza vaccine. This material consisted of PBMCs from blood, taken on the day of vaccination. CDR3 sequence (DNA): TGCGCCAGCAAGACTAGCGGGACCAATGAGCAGTTCTTC. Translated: CASKTSGTNEQFF. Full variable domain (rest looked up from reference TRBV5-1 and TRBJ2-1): KAGVTQTPRYLIKTRGQQVTLSCSPISGHRSVSWYQQTPGQGLQFLFEYFSETQRNKGNFPGRFSGRQFSNSRSEMNVSTLELGDSALYLCASKTSGTNEQFFGPGTRLTVL.